The source of this T cell receptor beta chain is a study of blood T cells in healthy people across ages. This clonotype was observed at least ten times. It was with a sample-barcoded 5' primer and a J-beta primer mix that a second PCR of about 6 to 11 cycles was run. TCRdb re-called the 5' RACE reads through MiXCR, storing one row per CDR3 protein. The sample carries hundreds of thousands of distinct CDR3 sequences, roughly 53% recorded once. V dropped 3 bases and J dropped 8; count of bases not matched to a gene: 8. The CDR3 loop spans 16 amino acids. CDR1 is LGHDT, CDR2 YNNKEL, per germline (reference sequence).

V gene TRBV3-1 combines with J gene TRBJ2-1, with TRBD2 matching over 12 bases. The TCR was taken from a man of 80 years or more in good health. The specimen sequenced was blood. The CDR3 DNA reads TGTGCCAGCAGCCAGCTGACTAGCGGGAGATTCGATGAGCAGTTCTTC. Its protein is CASSQLTSGRFDEQFF.